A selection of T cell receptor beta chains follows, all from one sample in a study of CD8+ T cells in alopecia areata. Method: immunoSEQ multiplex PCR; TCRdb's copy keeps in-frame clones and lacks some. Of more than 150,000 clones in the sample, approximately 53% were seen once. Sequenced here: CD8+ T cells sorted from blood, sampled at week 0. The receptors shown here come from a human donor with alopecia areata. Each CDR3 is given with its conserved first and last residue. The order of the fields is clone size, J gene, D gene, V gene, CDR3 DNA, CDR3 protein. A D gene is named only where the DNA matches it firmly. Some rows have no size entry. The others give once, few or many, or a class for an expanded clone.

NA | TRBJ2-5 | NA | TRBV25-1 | TGTGCCAGCAGTGATTGGGGGGAAGAGACCCAGTACTTC | CASSDWGEETQYF
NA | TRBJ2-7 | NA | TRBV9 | TGTGCCAGCAGCTCCGCCGGATCGACCTACGAGCAGTACTTC | CASSSAGSTYEQYF
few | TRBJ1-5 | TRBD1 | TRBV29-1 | TGCAGCGGGATCCTCCCGGGACAGGGTGATCAGCCCCAGCATTTT | CSGILPGQGDQPQHF
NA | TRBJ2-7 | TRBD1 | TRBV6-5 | TGTGCCAGCAGTTACGCTACAGGGGGCTACGAGCAGTACTTC | CASSYATGGYEQYF
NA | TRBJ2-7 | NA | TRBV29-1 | TGCAGCGTTTTATCGGCAGGGGAGGAATACGAGCAGTACTTC | CSVLSAGEEYEQYF
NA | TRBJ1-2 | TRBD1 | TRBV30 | TGTGCCTGGATGACAGGGTATGGCTACACCTTC | CAWMTGYGYTF
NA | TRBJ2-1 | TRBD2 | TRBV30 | TGTGCCGGGGAACCCGGGACTAGCGGGGCCTATGAGCAGTTCTTC | CAGEPGTSGAYEQFF
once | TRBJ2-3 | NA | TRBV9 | TGTGCCAGCAGCGACTCCCCTGGCAGCACAGATACGCAGTATTTT | CASSDSPGSTDTQYF
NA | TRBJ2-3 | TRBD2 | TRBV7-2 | TGTGCCAGCAGCCGCGGGGGACCCAGCACAGATACGCAGTATTTT | CASSRGGPSTDTQYF
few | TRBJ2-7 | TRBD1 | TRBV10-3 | TGTGCCATCAGTGATCAGCGGGACAGGGGTCGCGAGCAGTACTTC | CAISDQRDRGREQYF
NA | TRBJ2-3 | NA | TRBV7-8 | TGTGCCAGCAGCTTATTACGACAGGCAGATACGCAGTATTTT | CASSLLRQADTQYF
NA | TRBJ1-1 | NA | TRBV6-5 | TGTGCCAGCAGTTACTCAACCAAGGCGAACACTGAAGCTTTCTTT | CASSYSTKANTEAFF
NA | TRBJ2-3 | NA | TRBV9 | TGTGCCAGCAGCTTACCGGACACGGGATGGTCCGGCACAGATACGCAGTATTTT | CASSLPDTGWSGTDTQYF
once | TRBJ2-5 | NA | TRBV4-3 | TGCGCCAGCAGCCAAGACCAGGGGTACCAAGAGACCCAGTACTTC | CASSQDQGYQETQYF
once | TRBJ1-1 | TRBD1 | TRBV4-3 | TGCGCCAGCAGCCAAGAATCGTTTGGGACAGGCATGAACACTGAAGCTTTCTTT | CASSQESFGTGMNTEAFF
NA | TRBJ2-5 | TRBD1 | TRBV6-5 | TGTGCCAGCAGTTCCGGACAGGGGATAGAAGAGACCCAGTACTTC | CASSSGQGIEETQYF
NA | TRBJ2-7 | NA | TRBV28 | TGTGCCAGCAGGCCGCCTGGAGGCCACGAGCAGTACTTC | CASRPPGGHEQYF
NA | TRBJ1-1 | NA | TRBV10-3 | TGTGCCATCGGCGAGGGAACTGAAGCTTTCTTT | CAIGEGTEAFF
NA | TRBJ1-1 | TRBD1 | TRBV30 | TGTGCCTGGAACTCGGGACAGACTATCACTGAAGCTTTCTTT | CAWNSGQTITEAFF
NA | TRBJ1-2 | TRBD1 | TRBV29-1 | TGCAGCGTTGCGGCAGGGGGAGGCTACACCTTC | CSVAAGGGYTF
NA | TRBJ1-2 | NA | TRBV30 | TGTGCCTGGAATGACAGGCATAACTATGGCTACACCTTC | CAWNDRHNYGYTF
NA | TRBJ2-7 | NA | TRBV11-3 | TGTGCCAGCGGGTTGAAAGCCTACGAGCAGTACTTC | CASGLKAYEQYF
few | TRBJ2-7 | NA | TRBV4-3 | TGCGCCAGCAGCCAGGGCCTATCGTGGTACGAGCAGTACTTC | CASSQGLSWYEQYF
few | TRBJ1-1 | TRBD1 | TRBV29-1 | TGCAGCGTTTATAGGACAGGAACGAACACTGAAGCTTTCTTT | CSVYRTGTNTEAFF
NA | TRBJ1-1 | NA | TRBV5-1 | TGCGCCAGCAGCTTGGTGTCAGGGTGGACTGAAGCTTTCTTT | CASSLVSGWTEAFF
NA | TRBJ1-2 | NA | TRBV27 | TGTGCCAGCAGTTCGACCAGGGAGTATTCTATGGGCTACACCTTC | CASSSTREYSMGYTF
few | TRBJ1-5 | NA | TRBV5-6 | TGTGCCAGCAGCTCACAATCACAGCCCCAGCATTTT | CASSSQSQPQHF
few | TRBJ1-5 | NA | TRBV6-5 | TGTGCCAGCAGTCAGCAGGGCAGCAATCAGCCCCAGCATTTT | CASSQQGSNQPQHF
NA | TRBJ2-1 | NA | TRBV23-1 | TGCGCCAGCAGTCAAACCACCCGGACATTCTCCTACAATGAGCAGTTCTTC | CASSQTTRTFSYNEQFF
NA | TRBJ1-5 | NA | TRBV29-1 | TGCAGCGCTTTTTTCGCGGATAGCAATCAGCCCCAGCATTTT | CSAFFADSNQPQHF
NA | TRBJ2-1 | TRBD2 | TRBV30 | TGTGCCTGGAGTGCCGTAGCGGGGATCAGCTCCTACAATGAGCAGTTCTTC | CAWSAVAGISSYNEQFF
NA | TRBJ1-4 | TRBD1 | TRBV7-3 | TGTGCCAGCAGCTTAGGACAGGCGAACGAAAAACTGTTTTTT | CASSLGQANEKLFF
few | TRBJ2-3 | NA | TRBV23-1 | TGCGCCAGCAGTCAACCAAGGAGTGTCGGGACAGATACGCAGTATTTT | CASSQPRSVGTDTQYF
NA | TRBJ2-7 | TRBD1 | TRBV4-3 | TGCGCCAGCAGCCAAAATATACAGGGGCCAGGCGAGCAGTACTTC | CASSQNIQGPGEQYF
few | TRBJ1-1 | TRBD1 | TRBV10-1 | TGCGCCAGCCGTCCCGGGACAGATAACGGGAACACTGAAGCTTTCTTT | CASRPGTDNGNTEAFF
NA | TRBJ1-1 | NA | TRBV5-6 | TGTGCCAGCAGGTTCGATTTGGAAGCTGAAGCTTTCTTT | CASRFDLEAEAFF
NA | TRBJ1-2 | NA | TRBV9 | TGTGCCAGCAGCGATGGGGCTGGCTACACCTTC | CASSDGAGYTF
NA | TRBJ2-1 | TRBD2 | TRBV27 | TGTGCCAGCAGTCCCGGACTAGCGGGGGAAGGTGAGCAGTTCTTC | CASSPGLAGEGEQFF
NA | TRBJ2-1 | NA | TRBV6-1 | TGTGCCAGCAGTGAGGGCGGCCAGATTTACTACAATGAGCAGTTCTTC | CASSEGGQIYYNEQFF
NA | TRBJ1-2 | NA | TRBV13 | TGTGCCAGCAGCGCCAGGGGTAGGATTCACTATGGCTACACCTTC | CASSARGRIHYGYTF
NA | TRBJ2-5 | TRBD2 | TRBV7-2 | TGTGCCAGCAGCTTAACGACTAGCGGGGGGGAGACCCAGTACTTC | CASSLTTSGGETQYF
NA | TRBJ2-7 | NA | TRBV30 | TGTGCCTGGGGCTTCTACGAGCAGTACTTC | CAWGFYEQYF
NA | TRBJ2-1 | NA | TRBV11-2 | TGTGCCAGCAGCTTAGCGGGGACGTACAATGAGCAGTTCTTC | CASSLAGTYNEQFF
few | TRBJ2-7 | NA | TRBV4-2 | TGTGCCAGCAGCGAGGGACGGTACGAGCAGTACTTC | CASSEGRYEQYF
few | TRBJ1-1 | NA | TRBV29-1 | TGCAGCGTTGACCATCGTGACACTGAAGCTTTCTTT | CSVDHRDTEAFF
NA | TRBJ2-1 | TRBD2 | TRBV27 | TGTGCCAGCAGTTTAACCCCTAGCGGGGGGGCCGGTGAGCAGTTCTTC | CASSLTPSGGAGEQFF
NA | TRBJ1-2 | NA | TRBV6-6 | TGTGCCAGCAGTTACGCCCGAAATAGTGATGGCTACACCTTC | CASSYARNSDGYTF
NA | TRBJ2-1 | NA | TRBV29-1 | TGCAGCTCTCCCAGGGGCGACAATGAGCAGTTCTTC | CSSPRGDNEQFF
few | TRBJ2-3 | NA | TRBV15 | TGTGCCACCAGCAGAGACAGGGCCACAGATACGCAGTATTTT | CATSRDRATDTQYF
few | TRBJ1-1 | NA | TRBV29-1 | TGCAGCGCTGGAGGGGACGATTATGAAGCTTTCTTT | CSAGGDDYEAFF
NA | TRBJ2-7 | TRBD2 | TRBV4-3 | TGCGCCAGCAGCCCCAATAGGGAGGGCTACGAGCAGTACTTC | CASSPNREGYEQYF
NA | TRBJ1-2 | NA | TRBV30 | TGTGCCTGGAGTGGAGGGGTGTTGGGCTACACCTTC | CAWSGGVLGYTF
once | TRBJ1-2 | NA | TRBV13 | TGTGCCAGCAGCTTAGGGCCCAACTATGGCTACACCTTC | CASSLGPNYGYTF
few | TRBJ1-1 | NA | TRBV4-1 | TGCGCCAGCAGCCAGGCGGGTGACTCAAGGAATGAAGCTTTCTTT | CASSQAGDSRNEAFF
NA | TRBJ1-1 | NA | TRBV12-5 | TGTGCTAGTGGTCCCCCGGGCTCTAGGATCGCTGAAGCTTTCTTT | CASGPPGSRIAEAFF
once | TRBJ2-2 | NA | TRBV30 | TGTGCCTGGAGTTCTGGGGGAGGGGAGCTGTTTTTT | CAWSSGGGELFF
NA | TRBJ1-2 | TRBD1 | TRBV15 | TGTGCCACCAGCAGTTCATCGGGACAGGGCAAGGATGGCTACACCTTC | CATSSSSGQGKDGYTF
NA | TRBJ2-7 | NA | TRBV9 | TGTGCCAGCAGCCCGAGGGGGGCAGGGCCAGAGCAGTACTTC | CASSPRGAGPEQYF